This record covers a single TCR beta chain. Its antigen is undetermined. CDR1 and CDR2 (germline): SGHDT, YYEEEE. The CDR3 length is 16 residues. The data were obtained in a study of monozygotic twins with inflammatory bowel disease. Reprocessing the 5' RACE reads, TCRdb reports a single entry for every CDR3 protein and omits DNA. Its listing shows fewer than 550,000 distinct CDR3 sequences. Whole-study results and caveats: Relative clonotype sharing with others was diminished in IBD patients versus healthy twins, particularly with disease activity. Among twins, concordant and discordant pairs did not differ in repertoire similarity, possibly from limited power.

The receptor's source is a human donor with ulcerative colitis or Crohn's disease, or a healthy co-twin of an affected twin (not recorded which). This chain uses TRBV5-6 with TRBJ1-4; TCRdb reports TRBD1, a call that lacks DNA to check it against. Sequencing was carried out using blood. The CDR3 is CASSLADGGTNEKLFF.